This T cell receptor (beta chain) is from a study of blood T cell repertoires in COVID-19. Study information: Samples taken during acute and convalescent COVID-19 were collected in the United States, Italy and Spain. T cells, B-cell-depleted T cells, or PBMCs provided the cDNA or gDNA that served as material.

In the authors' workflow: Amplification with reference gene primers provided the estimates of nucleated cell counts. Clones were read by immunoSEQ multiplex PCR, and TCRdb kept only the in-frame ones, dropping some. The V and J calls and clone size are taken from that table; D and trimming were inferred from the DNA. The sample yields about 120,000 clones, around 88% seen once. Germline CDR1 reads LNHDA; CDR2 reads SQIVND (reference sequence). The CDR3 covers 13 residues. With V trimmed by 5 bases and J by 4 bases, 3 bases remained unmatched. The sequenced sample consisted of peripheral blood. This sequence joins TRBV19 and TRBJ1-1, with 8 bases lining up with TRBD1. The TCR sequence derives from a woman between 50 and 59 years old with active or convalescent COVID-19. DNA of the CDR3: TGTGCCAGTAGTCCAGGGGGCGGCACTGAAGCTTTCTTT. Its protein product is CASSPGGGTEAFF.